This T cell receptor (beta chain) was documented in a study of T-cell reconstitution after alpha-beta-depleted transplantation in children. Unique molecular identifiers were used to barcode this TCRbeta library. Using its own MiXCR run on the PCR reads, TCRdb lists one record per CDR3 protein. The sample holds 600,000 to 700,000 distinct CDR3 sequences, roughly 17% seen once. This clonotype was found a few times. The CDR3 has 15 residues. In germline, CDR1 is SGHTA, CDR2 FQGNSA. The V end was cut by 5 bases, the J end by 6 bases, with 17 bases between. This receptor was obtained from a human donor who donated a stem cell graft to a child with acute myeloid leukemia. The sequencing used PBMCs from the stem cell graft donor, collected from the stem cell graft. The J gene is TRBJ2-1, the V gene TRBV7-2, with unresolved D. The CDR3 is CASSPSVTRINEQFF. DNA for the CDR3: TGTGCCAGCAGCCCCTCCGTAACTCGGATCAATGAGCAGTTCTTC.